Listed below are T cell receptor beta chains from one sample, sequenced in a study of cytomegalovirus exposure and HLA in healthy donors. The repertoire was sequenced with immunoSEQ multiplex PCR; TCRdb's copy has only in-frame clones and lacks some. This table has 120,000 or so clones, 10% appearing once. The material sequenced was PBMCs. The receptors here all came from a woman aged 18-35 years in good health and CMV-seropositive. Both conserved end residues are part of each CDR3. The D gene is left open where the match is weak. Part of the rows lack a size; the others show once, few, many or a class for expanded clones.

D gene,J gene,V gene,clone size,CDR3 protein,CDR3 DNA
NA,TRBJ2-4,TRBV5-1,NA,CASSLEAVENIQYF,TGCGCCAGCAGCTTGGAGGCGGTAGAAAACATTCAGTACTTC
NA,TRBJ2-6,TRBV19,NA,CASSRGSGANVLTF,TGTGCCAGTAGTCGCGGCTCTGGGGCCAACGTCCTGACTTTC
NA,TRBJ2-7,TRBV30,few,CAWSNNYEQYF,TGTGCCTGGAGTAACAACTACGAGCAGTACTTC
TRBD1,TRBJ2-7,TRBV10-3,few,CATARPGTGGKQYF,TGTGCCACCGCTCGACCCGGGACAGGGGGAAAGCAGTACTTC
TRBD1,TRBJ2-5,TRBV5-7,NA,CASSEDRGRQETQYF,TGTGCCAGCAGCGAGGACAGGGGGCGCCAGGAGACCCAGTACTTC
NA,TRBJ1-1,TRBV5-1,NA,CASSSNTEAFF,TGCGCCAGCAGCTCAAACACTGAAGCTTTCTTT
NA,TRBJ1-1,TRBV15,NA,CATSGQPNTEAFF,TGTGCCACCAGTGGACAGCCGAACACTGAAGCTTTCTTT
TRBD1,TRBJ2-7,TRBV19,NA,CASSSRPGTGRHEQYF,TGTGCCAGTAGTTCCCGACCCGGGACAGGTCGACACGAGCAGTACTTC
NA,TRBJ2-7,TRBV4-2,few,CASSPSPLLALFYEQYF,TGTGCCAGCAGCCCCTCCCCCCTTCTAGCCCTATTCTACGAGCAGTACTTC
TRBD1,TRBJ2-6,TRBV28,many,CASSPGTVSGANVLTF,TGTGCCAGCAGTCCGGGGACAGTCTCTGGGGCCAACGTCCTGACTTTC
NA,TRBJ2-5,TRBV6-6,few,CASRSGEETQYF,TGTGCCAGCAGATCAGGGGAAGAGACCCAGTACTTC
NA,TRBJ2-3,TRBV7-6,few,CASSQAEGDTQYF,TGTGCCAGCAGCCAAGCGGAAGGAGATACGCAGTATTTT
NA,TRBJ1-2,TRBV6-5,few,CASSYGGPGGYTF,TGTGCCAGCAGTTACGGGGGCCCCGGGGGCTACACCTTC
NA,TRBJ2-7,TRBV5-1,few,CASSLATHYEQYF,TGCGCCAGCAGCTTGGCTACTCACTACGAGCAGTACTTC
NA,TRBJ2-7,TRBV6-1,few,CASSEIPDSYEQYF,TGTGCCAGCAGTGAAATCCCGGACAGCTACGAGCAGTACTTC
NA,TRBJ2-5,TRBV7-2,NA,CASRQGVQETQYF,TGTGCCAGCAGACAGGGTGTGCAAGAGACCCAGTACTTC
TRBD1,TRBJ2-7,TRBV4-2,few,CASSPTGQGDEQYF,TGTGCCAGCAGCCCGACCGGGCAGGGGGATGAGCAGTACTTC
TRBD1,TRBJ2-1,TRBV5-1,few,CASSYWTGGYNEQFF,TGCGCCAGCAGCTATTGGACAGGGGGGTACAATGAGCAGTTCTTC
NA,TRBJ2-7,TRBV27,NA,CASSPPQGRQYF,TGTGCCAGCAGTCCTCCACAGGGTCGGCAGTACTTC
NA,TRBJ2-7,TRBV19,NA,CASSIRSSGEQYF,TGTGCCAGTAGTATTAGGTCTTCAGGTGAGCAGTACTTC
TRBD1,TRBJ1-5,TRBV9,NA,CASSVGQGWEPQHF,TGTGCCAGCAGCGTGGGACAGGGTTGGGAGCCCCAGCATTTT
NA,TRBJ1-5,TRBV6-1,NA,CASSEEGGAGQPQHF,TGTGCCAGCAGTGAAGAGGGTGGGGCTGGTCAGCCCCAGCATTTT
NA,TRBJ1-2,TRBV5-4,NA,CASSSDGGGGYTF,TGTGCCAGCAGCTCCGATGGGGGCGGCGGCTACACCTTC
TRBD1,TRBJ2-2,TRBV14,few,CASSQGVPGQGMSGELFF,TGTGCCAGCAGCCAAGGGGTTCCGGGACAGGGGATGTCCGGGGAGCTGTTTTTT
NA,TRBJ1-2,TRBV11-3,NA,CASSPQTGGGYTF,TGTGCCAGCAGCCCACAGACAGGTGGCGGCTACACCTTC
TRBD2,TRBJ2-4,TRBV9,NA,CASSVKGLAWNIQYF,TGTGCCAGCAGCGTAAAGGGACTAGCGTGGAACATTCAGTACTTC
TRBD1,TRBJ1-5,TRBV28,few,CASSWDREYHQPQHF,TGTGCCAGCAGTTGGGACAGGGAGTACCATCAGCCCCAGCATTTT
TRBD1,TRBJ1-4,TRBV6-1,few,CASSDWTGLEEKLFF,TGTGCCAGCAGTGACTGGACAGGGCTGGAAGAAAAACTGTTTTTT
TRBD1,TRBJ2-5,TRBV13,few,CASSLGTGQETQYF,TGTGCCAGCAGCCTAGGGACAGGCCAAGAGACCCAGTACTTC
NA,TRBJ1-1,TRBV11-1,few,CASSFPQGNTEAFF,TGTGCCAGCAGCTTTCCCCAGGGGAACACTGAAGCTTTCTTT